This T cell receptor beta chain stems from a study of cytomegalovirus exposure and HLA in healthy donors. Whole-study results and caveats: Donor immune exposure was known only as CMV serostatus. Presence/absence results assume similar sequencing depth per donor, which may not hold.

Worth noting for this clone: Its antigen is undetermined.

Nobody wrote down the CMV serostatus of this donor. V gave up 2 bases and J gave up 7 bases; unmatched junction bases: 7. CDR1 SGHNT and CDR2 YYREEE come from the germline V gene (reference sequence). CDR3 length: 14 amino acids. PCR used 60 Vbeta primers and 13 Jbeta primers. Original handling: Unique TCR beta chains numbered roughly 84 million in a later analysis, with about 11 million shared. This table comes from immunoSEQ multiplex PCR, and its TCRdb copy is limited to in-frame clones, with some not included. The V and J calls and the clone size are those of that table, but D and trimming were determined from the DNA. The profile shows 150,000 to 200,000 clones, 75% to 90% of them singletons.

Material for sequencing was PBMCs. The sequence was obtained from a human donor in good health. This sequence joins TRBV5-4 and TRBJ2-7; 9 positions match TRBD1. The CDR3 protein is CASSFRDREHEQYF. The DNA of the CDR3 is TGTGCCAGCAGCTTCCGGGACAGGGAGCATGAGCAGTACTTC. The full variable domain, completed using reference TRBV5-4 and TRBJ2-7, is ETGVTQSPTHLIKTRGQQVTLRCSSQSGHNTVSWYQQALGQGPQFIFQYYREEENGRGNFPPRFSGLQFPNYSSELNVNALELDDSALYLCASSFRDREHEQYFGPGTRLTVT.